What follows describes a single TCR beta chain. Its antigen specificity is not known. No base-level quality is on record; no much larger clone is a single base apart. These data originate in a study of blood T cells in healthy people across ages (dated by TCRdb to between 2014 and 2017). In terms of the full investigation: In model experiments, template switching captured roughly one uniquely barcoded TCR beta cDNA molecule for every two T cells. To track age-related changes in TCR beta repertoire diversity, the study relied on deep sequencing normalized with unique cDNA molecular identifiers. The donors were split into four age groups: young (average around 15 years), middle-aged (roughly 40), aged (approximately 60) and long-lived (roughly 77). To avoid experimental bias, donors of different ages were spread randomly across the sequencing lanes. For two donors (one aged 18 to 29 and one aged 80 or older), the study analyzed two additional independent replicas of 1 million unique cDNA reads from the same blood draw.

The donors were under 40 Caucasian individuals from Russia, aged roughly 6 to 95 years, who were systemically healthy. About 10 milliliters of peripheral blood were collected from each donor into EDTA-treated Vacutainer tubes. Ficoll-Paque density-gradient centrifugation was used to isolate PBMCs, with at least 7 million per sample. Trizol reagent was used to extract total RNA from PBMCs, with at least 5.5 micrograms per sample. For every donor, flow cytometry on a PBMC aliquot measured the percentage of naive CD45RAhigh/CD27high T cells. Overall study results and their limits: Since profiling was done on bulk unsorted PBMCs, naive and antigen-experienced compartments could not be conclusively compared. Because the CMV infection status of the donors was unknown, age-related changes in expanded clonotypes may potentially have been confounded. Estimates of total diversity from one million sequenced T cells were regarded as lower bounds and underestimates. Compared with the aged group, more naive CD4+ T cells, fewer expanded clones and increased TCR diversity were shown by the long-lived group, suggesting age selection. As age increased, observed TCR beta diversity per million T cells dropped in a roughly linear way, and a significant reduction was already evident by age roughly 40. Observed TCR beta diversity correlated strongly with the percentage of naive T cells measured by flow cytometry.

The library was built by means of 5' RACE. Sequencing took place on an Illumina HiSeq 2500. A second roughly 6 to 12 cycle PCR used a sample-barcoded 5' primer and a J-beta primer mix. A unique molecular identifier was introduced onto each TCR beta cDNA molecule by a template-switch 5' adaptor carrying 12 random nucleotides. Each sample yielded at least 3 million CDR3-containing paired-end reads. First-strand cDNA synthesis was performed from all RNA using the Mint cDNA synthesis kit, with priming by a TRBC-specific oligonucleotide. All cDNA was treated with uracil-DNA glycosylase and then went through a first 18-cycle PCR with the universal primers M1SS and BC2_uni_R. The study's processing was this. Each sample was normalized by randomly selecting 1 million high-quality reads, each carrying a distinct molecular identifier. Instead of being binned into consensus sequences, reads with shared molecular identifiers were discarded. MiTCR, with a Q25 quality threshold and the strictest error-elimination algorithm, was used for CDR3 identification, clonotype clustering and error correction. A nonparametric unseen species model with Euler transformation was used to estimate lower-bound total TCR beta diversity. TCRdb reprocessed the public reads (quality trimming at Q25 with fastp, clone calling with MiXCR) and kept in-frame beta chains. Here each entry gathers all rows of one CDR3 protein and keeps the most common genes and DNA. The V and J calls and clone size come from TCRdb's table, not from the authors' own analysis. The sample has fewer than 2,000,000 distinct CDR3 sequences on record, roughly a third of them singletons. About 11% of the sample is taken by the ten largest.

In the germline V gene (reference sequence), CDR1 corresponds to DFQATT and CDR2 to SNEGSKA. Inclusive of the bounding cysteine and phenylalanine, the CDR3 is 14 residues long. Only the CDR3 part of the read is kept: 42 bases, read in frame from the first base. A distance of 16 bases separates the germline ends of V and J, which lose 6 bases and 1 base respectively. This TCR came from a woman in her 30s in good health. This sequence uses TRBV20-1 and TRBJ2-7; no D segment can be confidently identified. The sequenced sample consisted of blood. The DNA reads TGCAGTGCCCCGCCTAAAGACACTTCCTACGAGCAGTACTTC. This yields the protein CSAPPKDTSYEQYF.